The T cell receptor (beta chain) described here comes from a study of blood T cell repertoires in COVID-19 (TCRdb year 2020). Study-level background: Samples covering the acute and convalescent phases of COVID-19 were provided by collaborators in the United States, Italy and Spain. The prospective study material was composed of cDNA or gDNA derived from T cells, B-cell-depleted T cells, or PBMCs. The dataset comprised deeply sampled blood TCRbeta repertoires from subjects exposed to, actively infected with, or recovered from COVID-19. The repertoires were released in a freely available public database intended as a resource for research on the immune response to SARS-CoV-2. Samples came from the ongoing ImmuneRACE study (first 160 participants) plus 1,254 subjects from 6 global collaborators. A de-identified subject ID, COVID-19 status, age in years and sex were almost always included in the sample metadata. Where available, HLA class I and class II types were obtained from metadata supplied by the sample provider rather than from assay-based typing. Beyond this particular receptor, the publication reports: The quantity of clinical and demographic metadata differed by source and by participant and was supplied without curation.

TCRbeta CDR3 regions were amplified from genomic DNA using the immunoSEQ Assay, a bias-controlled multiplex PCR. Concerning the study's data processing: Within the assay, amplification of reference gene primers was used to estimate how many nucleated cells each sample contained. To quantify the absolute abundance of each unique TCRbeta CDR3 rearrangement, sequence reads were collapsed and filtered. For each sample, productive Simpson clonality was calculated as the square root of Simpson's diversity index over productive rearrangements. TCRdb took over this immuneACCESS table, retaining in-frame rearrangements with V and J assigned. Such tables are incomplete; in checked studies, under half of the missing clones stem from an unresolved V gene, and the remainder is unexplained. That table furnishes V, J and clone size, whereas the DNA furnished D and trimming. Recorded for this sample are around 390,000 clones; approximately 87% of them occurred a single time. The ten largest clones represent approximately 9.3% of the sample.

Enrolling through a virtual design, the prospective study's participants ranged in age from roughly 18 to 95 years and lived across 24 United States geographic areas. Cohort assignment in the prospective study relied on participant-reported clinical history from a screening survey and a study questionnaire. Recovered participants in ImmuneRACE Cohort 3 were defined as having two consecutive negative NP/OP PCR tests, clearance from a healthcare professional, or resolution of symptoms. Mobile phlebotomists in the prospective study collected whole blood, serum and a nasopharyngeal or oropharyngeal swab from every participant. Prospective study participants could optionally give additional blood draws and questionnaires over a 2-month period. Blood samples from the prospective study were shipped frozen or at room temperature prior to DNA extraction. Spanning cysteine to phenylalanine, the CDR3 consists of 15 amino acids. Only the CDR3 part of the read is kept: 45 bases, read in frame from the first base. V trim: 2 bases; J trim: 6 bases; unmatched bases: 6. In the germline V gene (reference sequence), CDR1 corresponds to GTSNPN and CDR2 to SVGIG.

As regards this clone: Its antigen is unknown. The input lacks base qualities; no much larger clone sits a single base away.

The rearranged chain carries TRBV30 and TRBJ1-5; TRBD1 agrees with 11 junctional bases. The sequencing input was PBMCs or T cells enriched from blood (not recorded which). The receptor was isolated from a woman aged 50 to 60 who had recovered from COVID-19. The bases are TGTGCCTGGAGTCAGGACAGGGGGCAGAGTCAGCCCCAGCATTTT. It specifies CAWSQDRGQSQPQHF.